This T cell receptor (beta chain) was observed in a study of cytomegalovirus exposure and HLA in healthy donors. Study-level findings and limits: Later analysis showed most CMV-associated TCR beta chains appearing HLA-restricted. HLA alleles were associated with some 16,000 TCR beta sequences in a later analysis at 0.05 false discovery rate. As a later analysis revealed, the rate of TCR association differed by HLA locus, with DRB1 most and HLA-C fewest.

Only one count was recorded for this clone. Its antigen is currently unknown. CDR3 length: 15 residues. Losses at the gene ends were 4 bases for V and 4 bases for J; bases not matched to a gene: 7. Germline V lookup: CDR1 MNHEY, CDR2 SVGAGI. Primers included in the PCR were 60 Vbeta and 13 Jbeta primers. In the authors' workflow: Later work found 65 million to 100 million unique TCR beta chains, with 9.5 million to 14 million shared. Generated by immunoSEQ multiplex PCR, the TCRdb table keeps only in-frame clones and is missing some. V and J calls plus clone size are reproduced from that table; the DNA served to infer D and trimming. This sample has tens of thousands of clones, with about two thirds found just once.

The TCR originated in a woman aged 50 to 60 in good health and CMV-seropositive. The sequencing sample was made of PBMCs. The chain recombines TRBV6-5 with TRBJ2-3; TRBD1 matches 8 bases. CDR3 DNA sequence: TGTGCCAGCAGTTCCGCGGACAGGGCATCAGATACGCAGTATTTT. This sequence encodes CASSSADRASDTQYF.